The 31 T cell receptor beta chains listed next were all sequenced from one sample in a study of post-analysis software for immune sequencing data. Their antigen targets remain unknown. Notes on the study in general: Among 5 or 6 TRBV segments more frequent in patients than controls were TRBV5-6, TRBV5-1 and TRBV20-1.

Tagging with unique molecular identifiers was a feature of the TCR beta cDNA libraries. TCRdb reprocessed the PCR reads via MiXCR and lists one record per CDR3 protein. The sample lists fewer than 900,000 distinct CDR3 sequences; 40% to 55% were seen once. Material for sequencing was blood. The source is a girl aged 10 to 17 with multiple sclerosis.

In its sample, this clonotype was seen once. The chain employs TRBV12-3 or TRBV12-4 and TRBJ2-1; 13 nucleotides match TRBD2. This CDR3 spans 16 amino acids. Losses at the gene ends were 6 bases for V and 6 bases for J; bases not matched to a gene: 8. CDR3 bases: TGTGCCAGCAGCTCCGGACTAGCGGGAGTTACCAATGAGCAGTTCTTC. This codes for CASSSGLAGVTNEQFF.

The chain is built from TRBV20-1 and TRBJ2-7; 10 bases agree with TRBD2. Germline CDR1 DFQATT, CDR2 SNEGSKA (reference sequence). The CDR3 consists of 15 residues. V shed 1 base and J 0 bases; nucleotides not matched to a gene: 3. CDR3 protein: CSARAGTSDSYEQYF. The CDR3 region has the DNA TGCAGTGCTAGAGCGGGGACTAGCGACTCCTACGAGCAGTACTTC.

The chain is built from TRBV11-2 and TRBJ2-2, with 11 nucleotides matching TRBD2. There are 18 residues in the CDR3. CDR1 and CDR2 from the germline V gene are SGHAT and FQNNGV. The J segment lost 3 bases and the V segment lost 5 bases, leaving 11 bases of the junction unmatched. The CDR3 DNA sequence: TGTGCCAGCAGCACCTATCGGACTAGCGGGTTTCACACCGGGGAGCTGTTTTTT. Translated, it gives CASSTYRTSGFHTGELFF.

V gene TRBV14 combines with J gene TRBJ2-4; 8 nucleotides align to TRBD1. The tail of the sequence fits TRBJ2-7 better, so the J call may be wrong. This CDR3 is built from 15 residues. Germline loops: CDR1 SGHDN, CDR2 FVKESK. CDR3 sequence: CASSQPDRVPYEQYF. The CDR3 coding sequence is TGTGCCAGCAGCCAACCGGACAGGGTACCCTACGAGCAGTACTTC.

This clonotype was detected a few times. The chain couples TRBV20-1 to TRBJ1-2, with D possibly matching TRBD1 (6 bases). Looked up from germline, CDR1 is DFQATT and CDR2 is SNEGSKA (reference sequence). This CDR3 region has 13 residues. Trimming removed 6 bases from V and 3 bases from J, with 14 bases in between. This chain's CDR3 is CSARDRKDYGYTF. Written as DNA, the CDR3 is TGCAGTGCCCGCGACAGGAAGGACTATGGCTACACCTTC.

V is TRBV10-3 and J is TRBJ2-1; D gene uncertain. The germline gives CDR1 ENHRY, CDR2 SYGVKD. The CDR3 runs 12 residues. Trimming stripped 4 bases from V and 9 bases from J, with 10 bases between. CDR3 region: CAISVSRSEQFF. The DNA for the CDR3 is TGTGCCATCAGTGTATCCAGGAGTGAGCAGTTCTTC.

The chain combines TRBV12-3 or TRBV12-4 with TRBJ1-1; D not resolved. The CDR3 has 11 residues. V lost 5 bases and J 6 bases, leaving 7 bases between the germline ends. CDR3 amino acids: CASSPDPEAFF. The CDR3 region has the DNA TGTGCCAGCAGTCCAGACCCTGAAGCTTTCTTT.

This CDR3 is CASSERRRGRNYEQYF. The DNA of the CDR3 is TGCGCCAGCAGTGAAAGGCGGAGGGGACGCAACTACGAGCAGTACTTC. This chain links TRBV10-2 with TRBJ2-1; the D gene is possibly TRBD2 (6 bases). With the DNA end fitting TRBJ2-7 better, the J assignment may be wrong. The length of the CDR3 is 16 residues. From germline, CDR1 is WSHSY and CDR2 SAAADI.

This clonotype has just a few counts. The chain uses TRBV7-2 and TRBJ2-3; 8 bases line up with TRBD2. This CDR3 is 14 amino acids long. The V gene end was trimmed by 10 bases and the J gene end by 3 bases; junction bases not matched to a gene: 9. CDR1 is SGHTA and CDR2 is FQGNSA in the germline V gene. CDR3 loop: CATGAGGGTDTQYF. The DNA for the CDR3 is TGTGCCACGGGGGCGGGAGGAGGGACAGATACGCAGTATTTT.

CDR3 bases: TGCGCCAGCAGCCCTAAGTTTGGACAGGGGGGTTACAATGAGCAGTTCTTC. Its translation: CASSPKFGQGGYNEQFF. The chain joins TRBV5-1 to TRBJ2-1; TRBD1 aligns across 10 bases. In germline, CDR1 is SGHRS, CDR2 YFSETQ. The CDR3 is 17 amino acids. Unmatched junction bases numbered 11, after V lost 4 bases and J lost 4 bases.

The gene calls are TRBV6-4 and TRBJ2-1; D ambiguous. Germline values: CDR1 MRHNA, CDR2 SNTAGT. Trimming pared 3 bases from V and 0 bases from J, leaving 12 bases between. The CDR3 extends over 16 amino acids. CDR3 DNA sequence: TGTGCCAGCAGTGAACCACGGGCGAGCTCCTACAATGAGCAGTTCTTC. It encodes CASSEPRASSYNEQFF.

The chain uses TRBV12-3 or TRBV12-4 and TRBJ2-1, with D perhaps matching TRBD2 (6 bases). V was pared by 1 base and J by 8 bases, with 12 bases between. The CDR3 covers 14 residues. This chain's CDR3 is CASSLGAEGYEQFF. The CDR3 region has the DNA TGTGCCAGCAGTTTAGGGGCGGAGGGGTATGAGCAGTTCTTC.

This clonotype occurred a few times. CDR3 coding DNA: TGTGCCATCAGCTCCGGGACTAGCGCCAACGAGCAGTACTTC. Translation gives CAISSGTSANEQYF. V usage is TRBV10-3 and J usage is TRBJ2-7, with 10 bases matching TRBD2. CDR1 and CDR2 from the germline V gene are ENHRY and SYGVKD. The CDR3 loop spans 14 amino acids. V was pared by 6 bases and J by 5 bases, with 7 bases of the junction left unmatched.

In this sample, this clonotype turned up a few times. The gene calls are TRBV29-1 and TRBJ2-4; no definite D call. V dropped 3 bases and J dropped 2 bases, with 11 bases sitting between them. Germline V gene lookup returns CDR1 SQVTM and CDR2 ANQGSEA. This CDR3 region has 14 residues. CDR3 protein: CSVDSPGTKNIQYF. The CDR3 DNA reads TGCAGCGTTGATTCGCCCGGAACCAAAAACATTCAGTACTTC.

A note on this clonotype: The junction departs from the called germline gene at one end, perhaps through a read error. DNA of the CDR3: TGTGCCGGCAGCGGGCCCCGGGACTCCCAAAATCAGTACGAGCAGTACTTC. Translated: CAGSGPRDSQNQYEQYF. The chain is built from TRBV11-2 and TRBJ2-4; possibly TRBD2 for D (6 bases). The DNA end favors TRBJ2-7, so the J call may be wrong. CDR3 length: 17 residues. Germline lookup yields CDR1 SGHAT and CDR2 FQNNGV.

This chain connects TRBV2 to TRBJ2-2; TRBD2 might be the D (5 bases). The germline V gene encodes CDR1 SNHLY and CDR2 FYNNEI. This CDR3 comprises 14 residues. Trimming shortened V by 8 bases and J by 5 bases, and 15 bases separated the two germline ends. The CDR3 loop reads CASGPRGQTGELFF. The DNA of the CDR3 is TGTGCCAGCGGGCCGAGAGGGCAAACCGGGGAGCTGTTTTTT.

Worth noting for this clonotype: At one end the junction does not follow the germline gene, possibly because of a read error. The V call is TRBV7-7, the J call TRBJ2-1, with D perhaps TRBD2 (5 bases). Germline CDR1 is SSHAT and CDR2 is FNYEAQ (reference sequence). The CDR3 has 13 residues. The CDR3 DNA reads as TGTGCTAGCAGCTTAGAGGAGATAAACGGAGGGTTCTTC. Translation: CASSLEEINGGFF.

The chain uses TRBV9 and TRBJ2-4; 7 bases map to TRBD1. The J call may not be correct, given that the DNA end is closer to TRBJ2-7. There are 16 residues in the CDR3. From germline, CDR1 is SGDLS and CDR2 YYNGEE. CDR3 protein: CASSVGGTGATYEQYF. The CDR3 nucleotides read TGTGCCAGCAGCGTAGGAGGCACAGGGGCGACCTACGAGCAGTACTTC.

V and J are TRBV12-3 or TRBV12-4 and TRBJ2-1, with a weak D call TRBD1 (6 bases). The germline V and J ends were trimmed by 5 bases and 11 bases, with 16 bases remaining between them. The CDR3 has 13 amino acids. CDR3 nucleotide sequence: TGTGCCAGCAGTCCTCGGGACATTAATAAGCAGTTCTTC. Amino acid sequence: CASSPRDINKQFF.

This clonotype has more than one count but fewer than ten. This CDR3 reads CASSLKLNSGRPTDTQYF. Written as DNA, the CDR3 is TGTGCCAGCAGCTTAAAGTTAAATAGCGGGAGGCCCACAGATACGCAGTATTTT. The chain is built from TRBV7-3 and TRBJ2-3, with 10 positions matching TRBD2. CDR1 is SGHTA and CDR2 is FQGTGA in the germline V gene. CDR3 length: 18 amino acids. V was pared by 1 base and J by 2 bases, with 9 bases of the junction left unmatched.

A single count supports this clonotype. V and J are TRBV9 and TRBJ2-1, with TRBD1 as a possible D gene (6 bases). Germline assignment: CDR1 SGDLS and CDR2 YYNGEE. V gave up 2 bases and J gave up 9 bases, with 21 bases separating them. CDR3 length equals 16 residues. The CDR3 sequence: CASSVAPSPMDSEQFF. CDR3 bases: TGTGCCAGCAGCGTCGCTCCCTCACCTATGGACAGTGAGCAGTTCTTC.

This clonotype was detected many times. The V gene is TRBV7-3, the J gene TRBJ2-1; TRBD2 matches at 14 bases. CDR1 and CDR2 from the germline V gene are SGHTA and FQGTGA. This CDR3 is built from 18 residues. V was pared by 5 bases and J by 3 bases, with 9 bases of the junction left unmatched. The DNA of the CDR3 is TGTGCCAGCAGCCTCCCGGGGACTAGCGGGGGAAACTACAATGAGCAGTTCTTC. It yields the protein CASSLPGTSGGNYNEQFF. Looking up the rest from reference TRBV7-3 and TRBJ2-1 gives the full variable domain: GAGVSQTPSNKVTEKGKYVELRCDPISGHTALYWYRQSLGQGPEFLIYFQGTGAADDSGLPNDRFFAVRPEGSVSTLKIQRTERGDSAVYLCASSLPGTSGGNYNEQFFGPGTRLTVL.

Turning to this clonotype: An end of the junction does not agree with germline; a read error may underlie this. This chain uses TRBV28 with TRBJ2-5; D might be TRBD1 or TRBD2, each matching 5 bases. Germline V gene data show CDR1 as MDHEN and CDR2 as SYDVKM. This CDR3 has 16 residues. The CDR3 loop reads CTSSLNVPGTRETQYF. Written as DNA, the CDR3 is TGTACCAGCAGCCTAAATGTCCCGGGGACCCGGGAGACCCAGTACTTC.

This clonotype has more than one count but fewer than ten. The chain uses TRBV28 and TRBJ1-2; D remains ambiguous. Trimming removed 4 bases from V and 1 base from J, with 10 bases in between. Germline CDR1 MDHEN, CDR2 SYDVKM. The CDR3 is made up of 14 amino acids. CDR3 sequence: CASSSDGLNYGYTF. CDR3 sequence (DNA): TGTGCCAGCAGTTCGGACGGCCTTAACTATGGCTACACCTTC.

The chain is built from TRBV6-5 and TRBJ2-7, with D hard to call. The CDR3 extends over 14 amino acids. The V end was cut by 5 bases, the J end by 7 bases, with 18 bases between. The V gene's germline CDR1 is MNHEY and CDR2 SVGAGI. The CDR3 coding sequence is TGTGCCAGCAGTACGGTCGGTCCCTACGGGGAGCAGTACTTC. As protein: CASSTVGPYGEQYF.

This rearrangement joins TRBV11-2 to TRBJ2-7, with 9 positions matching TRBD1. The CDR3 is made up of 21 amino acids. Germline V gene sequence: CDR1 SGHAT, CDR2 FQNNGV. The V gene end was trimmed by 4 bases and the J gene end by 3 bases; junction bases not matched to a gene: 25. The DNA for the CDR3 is TGTGCCAGCAGCTCCCTCGATCCGGACAGGGGCCTTTTCGTTGGGGGCTACGAGCAGTACTTC. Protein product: CASSSLDPDRGLFVGGYEQYF.

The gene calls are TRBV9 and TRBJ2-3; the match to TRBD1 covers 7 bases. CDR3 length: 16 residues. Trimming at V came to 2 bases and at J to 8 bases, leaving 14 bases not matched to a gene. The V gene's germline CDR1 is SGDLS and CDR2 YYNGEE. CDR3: CASSVDPGQAAVTQYF. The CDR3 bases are TGTGCCAGCAGCGTTGACCCTGGACAGGCCGCCGTTACGCAGTATTTT.

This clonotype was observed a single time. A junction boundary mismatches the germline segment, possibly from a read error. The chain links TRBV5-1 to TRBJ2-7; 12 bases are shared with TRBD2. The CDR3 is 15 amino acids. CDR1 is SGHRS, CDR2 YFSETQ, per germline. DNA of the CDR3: TGCGCCGGCAGCTTGGAAACTAGCGGGGGGTACGAGCAGTACTTC. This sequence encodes CAGSLETSGGYEQYF.

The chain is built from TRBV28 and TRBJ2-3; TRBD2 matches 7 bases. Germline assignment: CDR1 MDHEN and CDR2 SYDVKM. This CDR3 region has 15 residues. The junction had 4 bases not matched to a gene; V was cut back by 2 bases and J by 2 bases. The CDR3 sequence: CASSLGGDLTDTQYF. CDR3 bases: TGTGCCAGCAGTTTAGGGGGGGACCTCACAGATACGCAGTATTTT.

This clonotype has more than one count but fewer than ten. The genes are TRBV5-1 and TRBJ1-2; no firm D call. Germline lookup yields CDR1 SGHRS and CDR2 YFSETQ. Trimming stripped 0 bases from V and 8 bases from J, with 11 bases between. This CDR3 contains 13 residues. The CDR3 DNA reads TGCGCCAGCAGCTTGGCCCTGGCAGAGGGCTACACCTTC. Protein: CASSLALAEGYTF.

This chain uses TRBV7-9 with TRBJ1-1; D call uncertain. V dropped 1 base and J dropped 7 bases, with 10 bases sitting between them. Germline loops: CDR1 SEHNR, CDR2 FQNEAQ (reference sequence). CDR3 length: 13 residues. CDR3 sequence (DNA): TGTGCCAGCAGCTTAGAGGGTACGGGTGAAGCTTTCTTT. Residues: CASSLEGTGEAFF.